The rows below give T cell receptor beta chains drawn from one sample of a study of beta chain features in type 1 diabetes. Profiling relied on immunoSEQ multiplex PCR, and the TCRdb table lists in-frame clones only, not all of them. The sample lists some 660,000 clones; more than 12% were seen once. The sample was naive CD4+ T cells from blood. These receptors originate from a man aged 18-30 years with type 1 diabetes. Each CDR3 is given with its conserved first and last residue. The order of the fields is J gene, D gene, V gene, clone size, CDR3 DNA, CDR3 protein. D genes are given only for firm matches. Clone size is not always given. Where it is, it says once, few, many or a class for expanded clones.

TRBJ2-7 . TRBV6-5 . TGTGCCAGCAGTTCCCGACCGAACCAGGGATACGAGCAGTACTTC CASSSRPNQGYEQYF
TRBJ2-1 TRBD2 TRBV9 . TGTGCCAGCAGCGTAGGGGGACTAGCGGGATTCTCCTACAATGAGCAGTTCTTC CASSVGGLAGFSYNEQFF
TRBJ2-3 . TRBV2 few TGTGCCAGCAGCAGAACCACAGATACGCAGTATTTT CASSRTTDTQYF
TRBJ2-6 . TRBV7-2 few TGTGCCAGCAGCTTTCTCCCACGGGAGGCCAACGTCCTGACTTTC CASSFLPREANVLTF
TRBJ2-5 TRBD1 TRBV7-2 . TGTGCCAGCAGCCGTGACAGGGACCAAGAGACCCAGTACTTC CASSRDRDQETQYF
TRBJ1-5 . TRBV19 few TGTGCCAGTAGCATGAAGGCCAACAATCAGCCCCAGCATTTT CASSMKANNQPQHF
TRBJ2-2 . TRBV9 few TGTGCCAGCAGCGTTGTACCCGGGAACGGGGAGCTGTTTTTT CASSVVPGNGELFF
TRBJ2-1 TRBD1 TRBV5-1 few TGCGCCAGCAGCTTTAGTTCGACAGGGCAGGGGCAGTTCTTC CASSFSSTGQGQFF
TRBJ2-6 . TRBV7-9 . TGTGCCAGCAGCTTATTCAACCACGTCCTGACTTTC CASSLFNHVLTF
TRBJ2-1 TRBD2 TRBV9 . TGTGCCAGCAGCAACCGACTAGCGGGACCCAATGAGCAGTTCTTC CASSNRLAGPNEQFF
TRBJ1-2 TRBD1 TRBV7-2 . TGTGCCAGCAGCCCATCGGACAGGTCCTATGGCTACACCTTC CASSPSDRSYGYTF
TRBJ1-5 TRBD1 TRBV11-2 . TGTGCCAGCAGCTCCCGTAACGGGACAGGGGGCTATAGCGATCAGCCCCAGCATTTT CASSSRNGTGGYSDQPQHF
TRBJ2-3 TRBD2 TRBV7-9 few TGTGCCAGCAGATCAGACGAGGGAGGGCGAACAGATACGCAGTATTTT CASRSDEGGRTDTQYF
TRBJ2-2 . TRBV2 . TGTGCCAGCAGGTTCGACAGCAACACCGGGGAGCTGTTTTTT CASRFDSNTGELFF
TRBJ2-2 . TRBV5-1 . TGCGCCAGCAGCTGGGTTGGGACACAAAACACCGGGGAGCTGTTTTTT CASSWVGTQNTGELFF
TRBJ2-3 TRBD1 TRBV5-1 . TGCGCCAGCAGCCCGGGACAGACACAAGATACGCAGTATTTT CASSPGQTQDTQYF
TRBJ2-3 TRBD2 TRBV28 . TGTGCCAGCAGTTTAATATATGGCGGGAGTTCCAGAGATACGCAGTATTTT CASSLIYGGSSRDTQYF
TRBJ1-2 . TRBV11-2 few TGTGCCAGCAGCTTTTGGGGGGAACACGGCTACACCTTC CASSFWGEHGYTF
TRBJ2-1 . TRBV7-9 . TGTGCCAGCAGCCCACAGCCCGGGGGGCTCGATGAGCAGTTCTTC CASSPQPGGLDEQFF
TRBJ2-1 . TRBV30 few TGTGCCTGGAGTTCCTCTGGGACGGTGTTCTTC CAWSSSGTVFF
TRBJ2-1 . TRBV2 . TGTGCCAGCAGTGGTGACTCCAATGAGCAGTTCTTC CASSGDSNEQFF
TRBJ2-3 . TRBV7-2 few TGTGCCAGCAGGATGCGGGGAACTAGCACAGATACGCAGTATTTT CASRMRGTSTDTQYF
TRBJ1-1 . TRBV7-9 . TGTGCCAGCAGCTTACTACAGGGGAACACTGAAGCTTTCTTT CASSLLQGNTEAFF
TRBJ1-5 . TRBV29-1 . TGCAGCGTTGAAATCCAGGGCAATCAGCCCCAGCATTTT CSVEIQGNQPQHF
TRBJ2-3 . TRBV30 . TGTGCCTGGAGATACAGGCTGCACACAGATACGCAGTATTTT CAWRYRLHTDTQYF
TRBJ1-2 . TRBV2 . TGTGCCAGCAGTGGACGGTATGGCTACACCTTC CASSGRYGYTF
TRBJ2-7 TRBD2 TRBV7-6 . TGTGCCAGCAGCTTAGGAGGTAGCGGGAATATCTACGAGCAGTACTTC CASSLGGSGNIYEQYF
TRBJ2-1 . TRBV7-2 . TGTGCCAGCAGCTTGAGCATCCCCTCATACAATGAGCAGTTCTTC CASSLSIPSYNEQFF
TRBJ2-2 TRBD2 TRBV30 . TGTGCCTTGCTAGCGGGAGTGGTAACCGGGGAGCTGTTTTTT CALLAGVVTGELFF
TRBJ2-1 TRBD1 TRBV30 . TGTGCCTGGAGAGCGGGACAGGGGGCATTGAATGAGCAGTTCTTC CAWRAGQGALNEQFF
TRBJ1-1 . TRBV5-1 few TGCGCCAGCAGCTTGGAGTTCGCTGAAGCTTTCTTT CASSLEFAEAFF
TRBJ1-1 . TRBV29-1 few TGCAGCGTTGTAAGACTGCAGAACACTGAAGCTTTCTTT CSVVRLQNTEAFF
TRBJ2-5 TRBD2 TRBV4-1 few TGCGCCAGCAGCCAAGATAGGCTAGCGGGGGGAGAGACCCAGTACTTC CASSQDRLAGGETQYF
TRBJ2-7 TRBD2 TRBV18 . TGTGCCAGCTCGGGGGGGGACTCCTACGAGCAGTACTTC CASSGGDSYEQYF
TRBJ2-5 TRBD1 TRBV5-1 few TGCGCCAGCAGCTATATGGGACAGCAAGAGACCCAGTACTTC CASSYMGQQETQYF
TRBJ1-1 . TRBV14 . TGTGCCAGCAGTTCCCAGCCGAACACTGAAGCTTTCTTT CASSSQPNTEAFF
TRBJ2-6 . TRBV7-7 few TGTGCTAGCAGCTTAGGTACGACCCGCTCTGGGGCCAACGTCCTGACTTTC CASSLGTTRSGANVLTF
TRBJ2-7 TRBD2 TRBV7-7 . TGTGCTAGCAGCCAGGGGACTAGCCCTCTGAACGAGCAGTACTTC CASSQGTSPLNEQYF
TRBJ2-1 TRBD2 TRBV5-1 . TGCGCCAGCAGCCCAGCAGAAATTAGGACTAGCGGGAGTTGGGGTGGACAGTTCTTC CASSPAEIRTSGSWGGQFF
TRBJ2-3 TRBD2 TRBV7-9 few TGTGCCAGCAGCCCCGTAGCGGGAGGAGGGACAGATACGCAGTATTTT CASSPVAGGGTDTQYF
TRBJ1-2 . TRBV11-2 . TGTGCCAGCAGCTCTGACCTGCGCCGGGGCTACACCTTC CASSSDLRRGYTF
TRBJ1-1 TRBD1 TRBV4-3 few TGCGCCAGCAGCCAAATAACAGGGGGCACTGAAGCTTTCTTT CASSQITGGTEAFF
TRBJ2-7 . TRBV18 few TGTGCCAGCTCACCAGGGGACATGGGGGAGCAGTACTTC CASSPGDMGEQYF
TRBJ1-3 . TRBV11-2 . TGTGCCAGCAGCGGAGGCAATCCAAACACCATATATTTT CASSGGNPNTIYF
TRBJ1-2 . TRBV25-1 few TGTGCCAGCAGGCAGACTTGGCATGATGGCTACACCTTC CASRQTWHDGYTF
TRBJ2-7 . TRBV6-6 . TGTGCCAGCTTACAGGGATCGGAGTGGACCTCCTACGAGCAGTACTTC CASLQGSEWTSYEQYF
TRBJ2-5 TRBD2 TRBV4-3 . TGCGCCAGCAGCCAAGATCGACTAGCGGGGGGCCAAGAGACCCAGTACTTC CASSQDRLAGGQETQYF
TRBJ2-1 . TRBV7-2 few TGTGCCAGCAGCTCGAAAATAAATGAGCAGTTCTTC CASSSKINEQFF
TRBJ2-7 TRBD2 TRBV4-2 few TGTGCCAGCAGCCCCCCGGGGCCAGCGGGGTCGGGTGAGCAGTACTTC CASSPPGPAGSGEQYF
TRBJ1-2 TRBD1 TRBV9 few TGTGCCAGCAGCGTAGGACAGGGAAACTATGGCTACACCTTC CASSVGQGNYGYTF
TRBJ1-6 . TRBV9 . TGTGCCAGCAGCGGGGACGGTTCACCCCTCCACTTT CASSGDGSPLHF
TRBJ2-3 . TRBV4-3 once TGCGCCAGCAGCCAAGGTCCCAGCACAGATACGCAGTATTTT CASSQGPSTDTQYF
TRBJ2-1 TRBD2 TRBV30 few TGTGCCTGGATAGCGGGACTTGGCTACAATGAGCAGTTCTTC CAWIAGLGYNEQFF
TRBJ1-2 TRBD1 TRBV2 . TGTGCCAGCAGTAATGACAGGGTCGGGGGCTACACCTTC CASSNDRVGGYTF
TRBJ2-5 . TRBV10-2 . TGCGCCAGCAGTGAGGAATTCAGGGGCTTGGAGTACTTC CASSEEFRGLEYF
TRBJ1-2 TRBD1 TRBV2 . TGTGCCAGCAGTGAGGGACAGCTCTATGGCTACACCTTC CASSEGQLYGYTF
TRBJ2-1 . TRBV2 . TGTGCCAGCAGTGAGTTCTTAGCAAATGAGCAGTTCTTC CASSEFLANEQFF
TRBJ1-5 . TRBV30 . TGTGCCTGGAGTGGAGGTCCGAGCAATCAGCCCCAGCATTTT CAWSGGPSNQPQHF
TRBJ2-6 TRBD2 TRBV18 . TGTGCCAGCTCCCCAAAGAGCGGGAAGGGCTCTGGGGCCAACGTCCTGACTTTC CASSPKSGKGSGANVLTF